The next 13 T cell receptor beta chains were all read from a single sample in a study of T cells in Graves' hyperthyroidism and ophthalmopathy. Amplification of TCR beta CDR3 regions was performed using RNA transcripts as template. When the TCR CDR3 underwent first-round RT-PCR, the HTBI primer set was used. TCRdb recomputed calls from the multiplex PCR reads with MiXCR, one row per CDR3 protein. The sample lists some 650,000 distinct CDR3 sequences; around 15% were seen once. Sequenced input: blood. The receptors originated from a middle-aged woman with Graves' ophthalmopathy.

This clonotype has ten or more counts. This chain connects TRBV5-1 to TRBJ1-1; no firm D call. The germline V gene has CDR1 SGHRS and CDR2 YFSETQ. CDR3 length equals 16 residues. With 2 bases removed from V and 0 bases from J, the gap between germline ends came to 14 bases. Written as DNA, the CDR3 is TGCGCCAGCAGCTTATCCGTCTTGGCTCTGAACACTGAAGCTTTCTTT. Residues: CASSLSVLALNTEAFF.

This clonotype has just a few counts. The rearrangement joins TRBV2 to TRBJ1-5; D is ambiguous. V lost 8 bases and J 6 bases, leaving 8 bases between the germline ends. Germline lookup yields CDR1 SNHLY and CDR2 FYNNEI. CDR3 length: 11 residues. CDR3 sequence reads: CASGVGQPQHF. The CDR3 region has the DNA TGTGCCAGCGGGGTGGGTCAGCCCCAGCATTTT.

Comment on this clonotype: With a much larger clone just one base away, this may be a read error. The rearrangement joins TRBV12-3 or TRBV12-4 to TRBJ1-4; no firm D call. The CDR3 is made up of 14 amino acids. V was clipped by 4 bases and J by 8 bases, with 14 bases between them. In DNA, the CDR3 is TGTGCCAGCAGTTCACGGATTAAAGGAGAAAAACTGTTTTTT. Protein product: CASSSRIKGEKLFF.

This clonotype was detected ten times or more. CDR3 in DNA: TGTGCCAGCAGCCCAACCGTCGATACGCAGTATTTT. Translation: CASSPTVDTQYF. This rearrangement joins TRBV3-1 to TRBJ2-3; unclear D gene. There are 12 residues in the CDR3. Trimming removed 4 bases from V and 6 bases from J, with 8 bases in between. Germline assignment: CDR1 LGHDT and CDR2 YNNKEL (reference sequence).

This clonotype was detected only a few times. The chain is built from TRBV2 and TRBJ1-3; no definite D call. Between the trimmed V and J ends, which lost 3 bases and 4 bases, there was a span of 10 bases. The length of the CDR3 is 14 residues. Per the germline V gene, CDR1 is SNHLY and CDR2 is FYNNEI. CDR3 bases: TGTGCCAGCAGTGACGGGGTTTCAGGAAACACCATATATTTT. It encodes CASSDGVSGNTIYF.

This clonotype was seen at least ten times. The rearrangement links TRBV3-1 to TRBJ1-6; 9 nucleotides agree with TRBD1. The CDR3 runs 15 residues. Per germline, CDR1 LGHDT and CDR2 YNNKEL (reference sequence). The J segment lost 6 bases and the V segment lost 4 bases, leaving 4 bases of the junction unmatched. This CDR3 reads CASSPTTGGNSPLHF. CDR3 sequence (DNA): TGTGCCAGCAGCCCGACGACAGGGGGTAATTCACCCCTCCACTTT.

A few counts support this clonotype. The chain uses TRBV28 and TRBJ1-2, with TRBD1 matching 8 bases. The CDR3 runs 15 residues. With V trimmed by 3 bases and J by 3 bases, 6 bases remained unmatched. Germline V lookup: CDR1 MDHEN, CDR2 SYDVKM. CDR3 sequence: CASSLGGTGHYGYTF. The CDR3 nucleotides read TGTGCCAGCAGTTTGGGTGGGACAGGTCACTATGGCTACACCTTC.

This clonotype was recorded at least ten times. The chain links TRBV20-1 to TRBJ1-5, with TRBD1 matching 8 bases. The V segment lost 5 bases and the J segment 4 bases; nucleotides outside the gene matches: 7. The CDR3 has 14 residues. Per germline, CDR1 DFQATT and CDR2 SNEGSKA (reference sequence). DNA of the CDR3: TGCAGTGCTGCCCTGGACAGGGTTAATCAGCCCCAGCATTTT. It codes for CSAALDRVNQPQHF.

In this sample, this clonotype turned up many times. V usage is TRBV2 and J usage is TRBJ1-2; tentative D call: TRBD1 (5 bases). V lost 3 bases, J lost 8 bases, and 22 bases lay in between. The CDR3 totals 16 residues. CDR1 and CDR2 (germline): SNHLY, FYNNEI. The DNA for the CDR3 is TGTGCCAGCAGTGAGGTTGGGGGGGGAGGGTATGGAGGCTACACCTTC. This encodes CASSEVGGGGYGGYTF.

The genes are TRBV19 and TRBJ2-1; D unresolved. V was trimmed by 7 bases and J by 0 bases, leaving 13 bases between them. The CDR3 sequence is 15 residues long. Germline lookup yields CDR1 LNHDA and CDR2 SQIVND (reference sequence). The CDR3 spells CASIRQTHSYNEQFF. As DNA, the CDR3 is TGTGCCAGTATTAGGCAAACCCACTCCTACAATGAGCAGTTCTTC. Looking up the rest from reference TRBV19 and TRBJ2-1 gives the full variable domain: DGGITQSPKYLFRKEGQNVTLSCEQNLNHDAMYWYRQDPGQGLRLIYYSQIVNDFQKGDIAEGYSVSREKKESFPLTVTSAQKNPTAFYLCASIRQTHSYNEQFFGPGTRLTVL.

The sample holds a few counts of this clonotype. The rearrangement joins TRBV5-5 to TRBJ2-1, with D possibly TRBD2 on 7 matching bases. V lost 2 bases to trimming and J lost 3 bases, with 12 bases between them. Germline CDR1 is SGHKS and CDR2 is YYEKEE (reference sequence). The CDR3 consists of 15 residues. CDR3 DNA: TGTGCCAGCAGCTTAGGGGGGGCAGACTACAATGAGCAGTTCTTC. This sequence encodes CASSLGGADYNEQFF.

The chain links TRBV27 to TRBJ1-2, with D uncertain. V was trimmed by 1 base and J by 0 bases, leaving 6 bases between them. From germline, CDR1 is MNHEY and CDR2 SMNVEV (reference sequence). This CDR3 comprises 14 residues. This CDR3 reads CASSLYGPNYGYTF. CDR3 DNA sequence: TGTGCCAGCAGTTTATATGGCCCTAACTATGGCTACACCTTC.

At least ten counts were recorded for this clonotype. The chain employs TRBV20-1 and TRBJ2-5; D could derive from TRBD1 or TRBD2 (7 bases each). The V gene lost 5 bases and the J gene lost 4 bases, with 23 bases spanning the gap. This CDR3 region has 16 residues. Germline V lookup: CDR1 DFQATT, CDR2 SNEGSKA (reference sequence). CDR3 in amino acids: CSAPSPSRGRGETQYF. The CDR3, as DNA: TGCAGTGCTCCATCACCGAGCAGGGGGAGGGGAGAGACCCAGTACTTC.